The subject of this entry is one T cell receptor beta chain. These data originate in a study of T-cell reconstitution after alpha-beta-depleted transplantation in children. Researchers prepared the TCRbeta library using unique molecular identifiers, the study reports. Each CDR3 protein gets one entry after TCRdb re-called the PCR reads with MiXCR. The sample shows more than 450,000 distinct CDR3 sequences, about a sixth of them seen only once. The CDR3 is 16 residues long. Trimming took 1 base from V and 7 from J; bases not matched to a gene: 13. The germline gives CDR1 MGHRA, CDR2 YSYEKL. The clonotype comes from a human donor who donated a stem cell graft to a child with acute lymphoblastic leukemia. V usage is TRBV4-1 and J usage is TRBJ2-7; TRBD2 matches 7 bases. This material consisted of PBMCs from the stem cell graft donor, taken from the stem cell graft. As DNA, the CDR3 is TGCGCCAGCAGCCAAGTCCGTCTAGCGGCTCCTGGGGAGCAGTACTTC. Amino acids: CASSQVRLAAPGEQYF.